Below, 23 T cell receptor beta chains from the same sample are listed, as sequenced in a study of beta chain features in type 1 diabetes. As every portion of the isolated RNA was reverse transcribed, the sequencing read expressed TCRB transcripts. Using immunoSEQ multiplex PCR, the repertoire was profiled, and TCRdb retains in-frame clones only, with some absent. The sample lists some 110,000 clones, about 15% occurring once. Points from the study as a whole: Shorter TCRB CDR3s, moderately but significantly so, marked every one of the four CD4+ subsets in Type 1 diabetes patients.

Their antigens are not known. Sequencing used central memory CD4+ T cells from blood. The receptor set was obtained from a man aged 25-45 years with type 1 diabetes.

This clone was found a few times. The V gene is TRBV6-1, the J gene TRBJ2-1, with D perhaps TRBD1 (6 bases). V dropped 6 bases and J dropped 6 bases, with 21 bases sitting between them. The CDR3 extends over 16 amino acids. Germline V gives CDR1 MNHNS, CDR2 SASEGT. The CDR3 bases are TGTGCCAGCAGGGAAAATCACGGGACATTTGGCAATGAGCAGTTCTTC. Translation: CASRENHGTFGNEQFF.

V usage is TRBV5-5 and J usage is TRBJ1-4; unclear D gene. Germline V gene data show CDR1 as SGHKS and CDR2 as YYEKEE (reference sequence). The V and J ends lost 0 bases and 3 bases respectively, with 6 bases between them. CDR3 length: 14 residues. The CDR3 here is CASSLVGPNEKLFF. The CDR3 bases are TGTGCCAGCAGCTTGGTCGGTCCTAATGAAAAACTGTTTTTT.

This clone has more than one count but fewer than ten. V gene TRBV7-2 combines with J gene TRBJ2-3, with D possibly TRBD1 on 6 matching bases. The ends were cut back, 3 bases at V and 2 bases at J, with 18 bases in the middle. The length of the CDR3 is 17 residues. Per germline, CDR1 SGHTA and CDR2 FQGNSA. In DNA form, the CDR3 reads TGTGCCAGCAGCTTCCCGTGGGGGCGAGAGAACACAGATACGCAGTATTTT. Translated, it gives CASSFPWGRENTDTQYF.

V is TRBV9 and J is TRBJ1-6; D is unclear. Trimming took off 3 bases at V and 9 bases at J, with 7 bases between the two ends. The CDR3 length is 12 residues. Germline CDR1 and CDR2: SGDLS and YYNGEE. CDR3 sequence: CASSGTASPLHF. CDR3 DNA sequence: TGTGCCAGCAGCGGCACGGCTTCACCCCTCCACTTT.

This clone was observed a few times. The chain is built from TRBV28 and TRBJ2-1; D remains unclear. The CDR3 runs 11 residues. Germline loops: CDR1 MDHEN, CDR2 SYDVKM. V gave up 5 bases and J gave up 10 bases, with 9 bases separating them. CDR3 sequence reads: CASSLRSEQFF. The CDR3 nucleotides are TGTGCCAGCAGTCTCCGCTCCGAGCAGTTCTTC.

The chain is built from TRBV7-2 and TRBJ2-5; possibly TRBD1 or TRBD2 for D (5 bases each). Trimming took 4 bases from V and 1 from J, leaving 10 bases between them. From germline, CDR1 is SGHTA and CDR2 FQGNSA. The CDR3 is made up of 14 amino acids. CDR3 sequence (DNA): TGTGCCAGCAGCTGGGGACCGCTCCAAGAGACCCAGTACTTC. Translating it yields CASSWGPLQETQYF.

This clone was recorded at least ten times. The chain is built from TRBV29-1 and TRBJ1-2; D is unclear. There are 9 residues in the CDR3. Germline V gene lookup returns CDR1 SQVTM and CDR2 ANQGSEA. Between the trimmed V and J ends, which lost 1 base and 8 bases, there was a span of 2 bases. CDR3 nucleotide sequence: TGCAGCGTTGAAGGGGGCTACACCTTC. This codes for CSVEGGYTF. The entire variable domain, with the rest obtained from reference TRBV29-1 and TRBJ1-2, is as follows: SAVISQKPSRDICQRGTSLTIQCQVDSQVTMMFWYRQQPGQSLTLIATANQGSEATYESGFVIDKFPISRPNLTFSTLTVSNMSPEDSSIYLCSVEGGYTFGSGTRLTVV.

This clone was counted only a few times. This chain links TRBV6-5 with TRBJ1-5; D is unclear. The germline CDR1 and CDR2 sequences are MNHEY and SVGAGI. This CDR3 region has 15 residues. V lost 7 bases and J lost 1, with 14 bases in between. CDR3 in DNA: TGTGCCAGCACCCCCTCCTCGAGGAGCAATCAGCCCCAGCATTTT. This encodes CASTPSSRSNQPQHF.

The chain carries TRBV7-9 and TRBJ2-3, with D tentatively TRBD1 (5 bases). This CDR3 has 15 amino acids. Per germline, CDR1 SEHNR and CDR2 FQNEAQ (reference sequence). V was cut by 5 bases and J by 4 bases, with 16 bases left in between. The CDR3 reads CASSGALLGPDTQYF. The CDR3 coding sequence is TGTGCCAGCAGCGGGGCCCTCTTGGGCCCAGATACGCAGTATTTT.

This clone has a handful of counts. The chain combines TRBV29-1 with TRBJ1-1, with D unclear. V shed 3 bases and J shed 0 bases, with 8 bases lying between them. The CDR3 is 13 residues long. Germline V gives CDR1 SQVTM, CDR2 ANQGSEA. This CDR3 reads CSVDAGMNTEAFF. The CDR3 DNA follows: TGCAGCGTTGATGCGGGTATGAACACTGAAGCTTTCTTT. The full variable domain, with the rest looked up from reference TRBV29-1 and TRBJ1-1, is SAVISQKPSRDICQRGTSLTIQCQVDSQVTMMFWYRQQPGQSLTLIATANQGSEATYESGFVIDKFPISRPNLTFSTLTVSNMSPEDSSIYLCSVDAGMNTEAFFGQGTRLTVV.

The chain has TRBV7-2 and TRBJ2-3, with D possibly being TRBD2 (5 bases). Trimming took off 1 base at V and 4 bases at J, with 9 bases between the two ends. Per the germline V gene, CDR1 is SGHTA and CDR2 is FQGNSA. The CDR3 covers 14 residues. The CDR3 DNA sequence: TGTGCCAGCAGCTTAGGCGGAGCGGCAGATACGCAGTATTTT. Residues: CASSLGGAADTQYF. The complete variable domain, with remaining parts taken from reference TRBV7-2 and TRBJ2-3, reads GAGVSQSPSNKVTEKGKDVELRCDPISGHTALYWYRQSLGQGLEFLIYFQGNSAPDKSGLPSDRFSAERTGGSVSTLTIQRTQQEDSAVYLCASSLGGAADTQYFGPGTRLTVL.

The chain couples TRBV7-3 to TRBJ2-7, with D possibly being TRBD1 (6 bases). V lost 2 bases to trimming and J lost 2 bases, with 13 bases between them. Germline CDR1 reads SGHTA; CDR2 reads FQGTGA. The CDR3 contains 15 residues. CDR3 sequence (DNA): TGTGCCAGCAGCTTATCCGCAGGGACAACCTACGAGCAGTACTTC. Protein: CASSLSAGTTYEQYF. Combining the CDR3 with reference TRBV7-3 and TRBJ2-7 gives the whole variable domain GAGVSQTPSNKVTEKGKYVELRCDPISGHTALYWYRQSLGQGPEFLIYFQGTGAADDSGLPNDRFFAVRPEGSVSTLKIQRTERGDSAVYLCASSLSAGTTYEQYFGPGTRLTVT.

A note on this clone: At one boundary the junction diverges from the germline segment, which might be a read error. The rearrangement joins TRBV29-1 to TRBJ1-2, with D possibly matching TRBD1 (5 bases). There are 12 residues in the CDR3. Germline V CDR1 and CDR2: SQVTM, ANQGSEA. CDR3 residues: CSVATGPVNDGF. Written as DNA, the CDR3 is TGCAGCGTTGCTACAGGCCCCGTTAACGACGGATTC. Drawing the rest from reference TRBV29-1 and TRBJ1-2, the complete variable domain is SAVISQKPSRDICQRGTSLTIQCQVDSQVTMMFWYRQQPGQSLTLIATANQGSEATYESGFVIDKFPISRPNLTFSTLTVSNMSPEDSSIYLCSVATGPVNDGFGSGTRLTVV.

This clone has just a few counts. This rearrangement joins TRBV19 to TRBJ2-5, with 11 bases lining up with TRBD1. Germline CDR1 is LNHDA and CDR2 is SQIVND (reference sequence). The CDR3 spans 16 residues. V lost 1 base to trimming and J lost 5 bases; unmatched junction nucleotides: 6. As DNA, the CDR3 is TGTGCCAGTAGTATAGTGGGGACAGGGGGTGTGGAGACCCAGTACTTC. As protein: CASSIVGTGGVETQYF.

The chain recombines TRBV19 with TRBJ2-5, with a weak D call TRBD1 (6 bases). V was trimmed by 5 bases and J by 1 base, leaving 8 bases between them. This CDR3 contains 13 residues. Germline CDR1 and CDR2: LNHDA and SQIVND (reference sequence). The CDR3: CASSGGFQETQYF. CDR3 DNA sequence: TGTGCCAGTAGTGGGGGCTTCCAAGAGACCCAGTACTTC.

This clone has only a few counts. This sequence joins TRBV4-2 and TRBJ2-3, with TRBD2 matching over 9 bases. The CDR3 is made up of 16 amino acids. Losses at the gene ends were 1 base for V and 4 bases for J; bases not matched to a gene: 6. Per the germline V gene, CDR1 is LGHNA and CDR2 is YNFKEQ. In DNA form, the CDR3 reads TGTGCCAGCAGCCAAGGAGGGCTAGCGGGGCCAGATACGCAGTATTTT. Its translation: CASSQGGLAGPDTQYF.

This clone was counted once. This rearrangement joins TRBV7-2 to TRBJ2-7; 7 bases agree with TRBD1. In germline, CDR1 is SGHTA, CDR2 FQGNSA. The CDR3 totals 15 residues. V was pared by 5 bases and J by 2 bases, with 9 bases of the junction left unmatched. CDR3 DNA sequence: TGTGCCAGCAGCCCCACTAACAGGGGACCCTACGAGCAGTACTTC. It is translated as CASSPTNRGPYEQYF.

The rearrangement uses TRBV7-8 and TRBJ1-2; no definite D call. V was cut by 1 base and J by 4 bases, with 16 bases left in between. The CDR3 loop spans 16 amino acids. In germline, CDR1 is SGHVS, CDR2 FQNEAQ. For the CDR3, the DNA is TGTGCCAGCAGCTTAGAACAGAGACACCTAATCTATGGCTACACCTTC. Translating gives CASSLEQRHLIYGYTF.

In this sample, this clone turned up a few times. The DNA for the CDR3 is TGTGCCTGGAGTGTACTTTCGTCACCCCTCCACTTT. Amino acid sequence: CAWSVLSSPLHF. The chain combines TRBV30 with TRBJ1-6; no clear D gene. V was clipped by 0 bases and J by 10 bases, with 7 bases between them. This CDR3 has 12 residues. From germline, CDR1 is GTSNPN and CDR2 SVGIG (reference sequence). Drawing the rest from reference TRBV30 and TRBJ1-6, the complete variable domain is SQTIHQWPATLVQPVGSPLSLECTVEGTSNPNLYWYRQAAGRGLQLLFYSVGIGQISSEVPQNLSASRPQDRQFILSSKKLLLSDSGFYLCAWSVLSSPLHFGNGTRLTVT.

This clone was seen more than once but under ten times. The chain has TRBV5-6 and TRBJ2-1; D tentatively reads TRBD1 or TRBD2 (6 bases each). Trimming took 2 bases from V and 8 from J, leaving 17 bases between them. Germline V gives CDR1 SGHDT, CDR2 YYEEEE. The CDR3 length is 15 residues. This CDR3 reads CASSFSWGATYEQFF. In DNA form, the CDR3 reads TGTGCCAGCAGCTTTAGCTGGGGGGCCACTTATGAGCAGTTCTTC.

This clone was seen a few times. The V and J genes are TRBV5-1 and TRBJ2-5; 10 bases match TRBD2. Per the germline V gene, CDR1 is SGHRS and CDR2 is YFSETQ. V lost 5 bases to trimming and J lost 2 bases; unmatched junction nucleotides: 0. This CDR3 spans 13 amino acids. The CDR3 protein is CASSSGGQETQYF. Written as DNA, the CDR3 is TGCGCCAGCAGTAGCGGGGGGCAAGAGACCCAGTACTTC. The full variable domain, completed using reference TRBV5-1 and TRBJ2-5, is KAGVTQTPRYLIKTRGQQVTLSCSPISGHRSVSWYQQTPGQGLQFLFEYFSETQRNKGNFPGRFSGRQFSNSRSEMNVSTLELGDSALYLCASSSGGQETQYFGPGTRLLVL.

The J gene is TRBJ2-1, the V gene TRBV5-4, with 8 positions matching TRBD1. V gave up 4 bases and J gave up 15 bases; unmatched junction bases: 9. This CDR3 has 12 residues. Per the germline V gene, CDR1 is SGHNT and CDR2 is YYREEE (reference sequence). The CDR3 loop reads CASSIVQGERFF. Here the CDR3 DNA reads TGTGCCAGCAGCATAGTACAGGGGGAACGGTTCTTC.

The J gene is TRBJ2-7, the V gene TRBV14; TRBD2 might be the D (5 bases). The germline V and J ends were trimmed by 1 base and 4 bases, with 5 bases remaining between them. The CDR3 covers 12 residues. CDR1 and CDR2 from the germline V gene are SGHDN and FVKESK. The CDR3 sequence is CASSQGGYEQYF. The CDR3 nucleotides read TGTGCCAGCAGCCAAGGAGGGTACGAGCAGTACTTC.